This TCR beta chain stems from a study of cytomegalovirus exposure and HLA in healthy donors (TCRdb year 2017). Background for the entire study: An earlier analysis of approximately 590 of the donors reported 250 to 350 Gb of sequence data and around 120 million unique TCR beta sequences from 150 million to 200 million T cells. An early release covering approximately 600 HLA-typed donors comprised roughly 300 gigabases of sequencing data and about 90 million unique TCR sequences. Of the roughly 400 genotyped donors, 65% to 90% were placed in the genetic ancestry cluster associated with self-reported Caucasian donors. The study aimed to test whether signatures of past pathogen exposure could be identified by cataloging public T cell receptors. The study profiled the T cell repertoires of 666 subjects by immunosequencing and related them to cytomegalovirus serostatus. A separate validation cohort of 100 to 150 different subjects was used in addition to the 666-subject first cohort. The study combined high-throughput TCR immunosequencing, statistical association of individual TCRs with disease status, and machine learning to predict cytomegalovirus infection status. In a later analysis, previously published TCR beta repertoires from 670 or so donors were re-analyzed and high-resolution HLA genotyping was added so that TCR occurrence patterns could be studied. The later analysis used no new phenotypic data to find candidate immune exposures, relying instead on TCR beta sequences and their occurrence across donors. An earlier analysis of 587 of the donors used high-throughput TCR beta sequencing to judge whether each TCR beta V gene segment behaved as functional or pseudogenic. Donor age, sex, ethnicity and CMV serostatus were compiled together with the repertoire data. A later genetic analysis took genome-wide SNP genotypes for 398 of the 666 donors and used that subset as a discovery cohort. Every discovery cohort repertoire had been produced on one sequencing platform. HLA typing covered class I and class II loci at four-digit resolution. Typing coverage varied by locus: 629-630 donors for A, B, C, DRB1 and DQB1; roughly 520 for DQA1; about 600 for DPA1; roughly 450 for DPB1. Because of strong linkage in the cohort, roughly five DR-DQ haplotypes were treated as single units for association and clustering. Across 398 genotyped donors of the cohort, an average of approximately 220,000 unique TCR beta nucleotide sequences per donor were sequenced, and about a sixth of those sequences were non-productive. Study-level results and caveats: Compared with equally common non-associated chains, HLA-associated TCR beta chains in a later analysis were more clonally expanded and had lower generation probabilities. A later analysis found that TCR association rates varied across HLA loci, with DRB1 alleles showing the most associated TCRs and HLA-C alleles the fewest. Assigning TCR associations to individual alleles was difficult when HLA alleles, especially DR and DQ, strongly co-occurred. Most CMV-associated TCR beta chains appeared to be HLA-restricted in a later analysis, and the HLA associations seemed to be driven largely by CMV exposure. According to a later genetic analysis, donors in an Asian-associated ancestry cluster had fewer N-insertions in productive TCRs than the approximately 610-donor mean. In vitro tests confirmed that a few of the cytomegalovirus-associated TCR beta chains recognize cytomegalovirus antigens. HLA typing was unavailable for some donors at each locus, so association tests used only the typed subset. The classifier was reported to diagnose cytomegalovirus status with high specificity and sensitivity in both the original cohort and the validation cohort. Some IMGT-functional V segments, including TRBV6-2 and TRBV6-3, could not be told apart with the 87-base-pair reads, so those segments were excluded. Over 15 rarely observed V segments, including chromosome 9 orphons, were excluded from the earlier analysis of about 500 of the donors because counts were too low. Several of the top co-occurrence clusters appeared to be linked to parvovirus B19, influenza, CMV and Epstein-Barr virus, according to a later analysis. A further reported finding was that TCR beta sequences accurately predicted the HLA-A and HLA-B alleles for most subjects in the first cohort. Across donors, most TCR sequences were observed very rarely, whereas some public TCRs were present in many individuals. Linkage disequilibrium might explain the correlated functional status among segregating V segments, but an unknown experimental factor could not be excluded. The authors suggested that the approach could potentially be extended to other disease states and immunological phenotypes. In an earlier analysis of about 550 of the donors, most TCR beta V segments were observed in productive rearrangements about 87% or about 30% of the time, broadly matching IMGT annotations. A cluster of highly shared sequence variants was judged likely to represent a technical artifact of the sequencing pipeline. For the cohort, immune exposure information was limited to CMV serostatus. In the study, approximately 160 TCR beta chains were listed as associated with cytomegalovirus. A later analysis associated 16,951 TCR beta sequences with specific HLA alleles at a false discovery rate of 0.05. The cohort was sequenced for TCR beta chains only, and without alpha or paired-chain data the features that could be detected were limited. Roughly uniform sequencing depth across donors was assumed in presence/absence analyses, although this assumption may not hold. V-gene and J-gene trimming of TCR beta chains was associated with a missense DCLRE1C variant in a later genetic analysis, and the association was replicated in an independent cohort.

Worth noting for this clone: It has no known antigen specificity. There are no base qualities to consult, and no much larger clone falls within one base.

Receptor libraries were prepared by the immunoSEQ multiplex PCR assay. A mixture of 60 forward primers for TCR Vbeta segments and 13 reverse primers for TCR Jbeta segments was used in the multiplex PCR. A multiplex PCR assay on genomic DNA amplified the CDR3 region of rearranged TCR beta genes. On the Illumina HiSeq System, the amplified TCR beta libraries were sequenced as 87-base-pair reads. For the original study's pipeline: A later analysis tallied 75 million to 85 million unique TCR beta chains across the 666 repertoires, and around 10 million of those chains were shared by two or more donors. A nearest-neighbor algorithm error-corrected the raw reads and collapsed the reads into unique sequences, merging closely related sequences to remove PCR and sequencing errors. CDR3 sequences were aligned to IMGT reference sequences to assign V, D and J gene segments. For a sequence to be retained, a match of at least six nucleotides was required to both a V gene segment and a J gene segment. A rearrangement counted as productive if the CDR3 had no stop codons and remained in frame with V and J, and every other rearrangement counted as non-productive. CDR3 was defined according to IMGT convention as the region running from the second conserved V-encoded cysteine to the conserved J-encoded phenylalanine. Sequences without an unambiguous match to a single V gene segment were excluded from the earlier analysis of 587 of the donors. An earlier analysis of approximately 590 of the donors called V segments functional above 56.7% productive rearrangements and segregating when the between-donor standard deviation exceeded 5%. To diagnose cytomegalovirus status from the catalog of TCR beta chain sequences, a statistical classification framework was built. In a later analysis, TCR nucleotide sequences were compared against IMGT/GENE-DB human TR gene sequences so that V and J genes could be assigned. In a later analysis, CDR3 sequences and most-parsimonious VDJ recombination scenarios were assigned using the TCRdist pipeline. In a later analysis, every TCR beta chain was defined by the combination of its CDR3 amino acid sequence and its V-gene family, and reads without a unique V-gene family were dropped. As a way to deal with suspected cross-contamination and a sequencing artifact, a later analysis dropped 450 to 600 nucleotide sequences that were highly shared and had low generation probability. For each public chain, a later analysis derived a clonal expansion index from normalized ranks of inferred template counts within each repertoire. In a later analysis, generation probabilities were computed with a VDJ recombination model fitted to out-of-frame rearrangements, and the resulting probabilities were checked against IGoR. In a later analysis, hypergeometric tests were used to score TCR-TCR, TCR-HLA and TCR-CMV co-occurrence, with a repertoire-size bias correction applied to TCR pairs. To estimate false discovery rates, a later analysis permuted the HLA or CMV assignments 20 times. In a later analysis, co-occurring TCRs were grouped with DBSCAN, and TCRdist sequence similarity was added when clustering was performed within HLA-allele-positive subsets. Repertoires with fewer than 30,000 or more than 120,000 public chains, plus five repertoires with anomalous nucleotide sharing, were excluded from co-occurrence clustering. The table comes from immuneACCESS by way of TCRdb, which keeps in-frame sequences with V and J called. Part of the clones is missing from these tables; in studies checked, under half for an unresolved V gene and the rest for unknown reasons. Clonal size and the V and J genes are those of that table, whereas D and trimming came from the DNA. This sample is represented by about 150,000 clones; around 67% of them were singletons. About 1.5% of the sample is taken by the ten largest.

In the germline V gene, CDR1 corresponds to SGDLS and CDR2 to YYNGEE. V is cut back by 0 bases and J by 3 bases, with 5 bases in the junction unmatched. Measured from the cysteine to the phenylalanine, the CDR3 is 16 residues long. The only DNA kept is the CDR3, 48 bases in frame from the first base. In total, 630 or so healthy bone marrow donors made up the cohort. At the time of sampling, all cohort members were nominally healthy, though unrecorded immune exposures were likely present. The donor tested CMV seronegative, placing the donor among the 350 to 400 seronegative members of the cohort. Every donor gave a peripheral blood sample, and the peripheral blood mononuclear cells from that sample were used for TCR beta sequencing. The Qiagen DNeasy Blood Extraction Kit was used to extract genomic DNA from the blood cell samples.

The sample taken for sequencing was PBMCs. The TCR originated in a woman between 18 and 29 years old in good health and CMV-seronegative. The chain joins TRBV9 to TRBJ2-3, with 9 bases in between that match TRBD2. The CDR3 is CASSVGASGVTDTQYF. The sequence in DNA is TGTGCCAGCAGCGTAGGGGCTAGCGGGGTGACAGATACGCAGTATTTT.